The 6 T cell receptor beta chains reported below all come from one sample, sequenced in a study of T cell repertoires in cytomegalovirus infection. TCRdb redid the calling of the reads with MiXCR, one entry per CDR3 protein. The table records 500,000 to 600,000 distinct CDR3 sequences, 16% of them present only once. Material: CD8+ T cells from PBMCs. The receptor source for this set is a human donor in good health (CMV status not recorded). Some clones in this sample may be carry-over from other donors' samples.

A remark on this clonotype: Here the CDR3 omits its conserved ending phenylalanine or tryptophan, so a read error is the likely source. The chain couples TRBV20-1 to TRBJ2-7; D may be TRBD2 (5 bases). The CDR3 is 16 residues long. The germline CDR1 and CDR2 sequences are DFQATT and SNEGSKA (reference sequence). Between the trimmed V and J ends, which lost 5 bases and 5 bases, there was a span of 25 bases. DNA for the CDR3: TGCAGTGCTCGGGGTGAGGGCATTACCCTTGGCCACGAGCAGTACTTA. Protein product: CSARGEGITLGHEQYL.

The chain employs TRBV6-1 and TRBJ1-2, with D hard to call. V dropped 0 bases and J dropped 2 bases, with 10 bases sitting between them. The CDR3 has 15 residues. Germline-derived CDR1 and CDR2 are MNHNS and SASEGT. In DNA, the CDR3 is TGTGCCAGCAGTGAAGCGGCGGGAACGAACTATGGCTACACCTTC. The encoded protein is CASSEAAGTNYGYTF.

The chain joins TRBV7-6 to TRBJ2-1; TRBD2 agrees at 10 bases. V was pared by 5 bases and J by 8 bases, with 21 bases of the junction left unmatched. The CDR3 has 19 amino acids. The germline CDR1 and CDR2 sequences are SGHVS and FNYEAQ. CDR3 amino acids: CASSQTQRNSGRAIDEQFF. The CDR3 DNA reads TGTGCCAGCAGCCAAACTCAAAGAAACAGCGGGAGGGCCATCGATGAGCAGTTCTTC.

This clonotype was picked up a small number of times. The CDR3 DNA sequence: TGTGCCACCAGCAGAGATCGGGGGCCCAATCAGCCCCAGCATTTT. Residues: CATSRDRGPNQPQHF. The J gene is TRBJ1-5, the V gene TRBV15; D is possibly TRBD1 (6 bases). Per the germline V gene, CDR1 is LNHNV and CDR2 is YYDKDF (reference sequence). The CDR3 has 15 amino acids. Deletions cut 0 bases from V and 3 bases from J, with 9 bases between.

The rearrangement links TRBV19 to TRBJ2-1, with D possibly TRBD1 on 6 matching bases. The CDR3 covers 14 residues. Germline values: CDR1 LNHDA, CDR2 SQIVND (reference sequence). V gave up 3 bases and J gave up 6 bases, with 12 bases separating them. The chain's CDR3 is CASSIATGSNEQFF. CDR3 DNA sequence: TGTGCCAGTAGTATCGCGACAGGATCCAATGAGCAGTTCTTC.

Comment on this clonotype: This is likely a read error, given that the CDR3 carries no conserved phenylalanine or tryptophan at its end. This chain uses TRBV7-9 with TRBJ2-1, with 11 bases fitting TRBD2. Trimming cost V 1 base and J 10 bases; bases outside gene matches: 6. CDR1 is SEHNR, CDR2 FQNEAQ, per germline (reference sequence). The CDR3 totals 15 residues. DNA for the CDR3: TGTGCCAGCAGCTTAGTGCTAGCGGGAGGCAAGGAGCAGTTCTAC. Protein sequence: CASSLVLAGGKEQFY.